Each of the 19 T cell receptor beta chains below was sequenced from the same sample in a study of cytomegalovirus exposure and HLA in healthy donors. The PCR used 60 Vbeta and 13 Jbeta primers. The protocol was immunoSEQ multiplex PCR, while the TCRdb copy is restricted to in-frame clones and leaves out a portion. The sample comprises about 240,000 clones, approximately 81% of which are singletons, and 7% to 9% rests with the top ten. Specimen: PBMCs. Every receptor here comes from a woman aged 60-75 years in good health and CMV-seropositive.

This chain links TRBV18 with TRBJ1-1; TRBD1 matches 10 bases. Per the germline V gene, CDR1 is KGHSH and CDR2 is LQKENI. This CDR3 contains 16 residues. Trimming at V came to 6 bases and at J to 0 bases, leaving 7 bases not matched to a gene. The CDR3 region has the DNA TGTGCCAGCTCGGCCGGGACAGGGGATTTGAACACTGAAGCTTTCTTT. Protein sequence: CASSAGTGDLNTEAFF.

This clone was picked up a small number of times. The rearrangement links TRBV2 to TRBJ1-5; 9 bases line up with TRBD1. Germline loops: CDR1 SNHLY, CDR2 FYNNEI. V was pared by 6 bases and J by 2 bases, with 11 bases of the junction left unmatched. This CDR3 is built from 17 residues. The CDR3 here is CASRTGQGGGGNQPQHF. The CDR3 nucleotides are TGTGCCAGCAGGACGGGACAGGGAGGGGGGGGCAATCAGCCCCAGCATTTT.

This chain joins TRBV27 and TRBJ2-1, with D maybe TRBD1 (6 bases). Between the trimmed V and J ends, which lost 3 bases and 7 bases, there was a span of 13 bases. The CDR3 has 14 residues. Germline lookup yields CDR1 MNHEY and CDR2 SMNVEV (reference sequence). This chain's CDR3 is CASSLGAADNEQFF. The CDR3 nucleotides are TGTGCCAGCAGTTTGGGGGCTGCGGATAATGAGCAGTTCTTC.

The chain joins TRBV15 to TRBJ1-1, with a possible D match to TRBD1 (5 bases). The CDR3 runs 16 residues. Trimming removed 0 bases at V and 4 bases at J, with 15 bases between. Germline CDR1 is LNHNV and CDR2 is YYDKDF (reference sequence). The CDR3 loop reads CATSRDPPAGGTEAFF. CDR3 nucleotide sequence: TGTGCCACCAGCAGAGATCCCCCGGCCGGGGGCACTGAAGCTTTCTTT.

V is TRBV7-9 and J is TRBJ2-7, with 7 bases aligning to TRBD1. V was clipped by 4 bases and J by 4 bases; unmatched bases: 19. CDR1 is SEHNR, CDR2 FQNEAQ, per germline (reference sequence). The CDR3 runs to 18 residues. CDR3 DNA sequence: TGTGCCAGCAGCTCCCAACTGCTACGACAGGGAGAACCTTACGAGCAGTACTTC. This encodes CASSSQLLRQGEPYEQYF.

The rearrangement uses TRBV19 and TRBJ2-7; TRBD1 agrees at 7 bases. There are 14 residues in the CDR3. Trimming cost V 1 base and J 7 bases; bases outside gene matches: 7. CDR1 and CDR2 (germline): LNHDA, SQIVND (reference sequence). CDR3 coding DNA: TGTGCCAGTAGTATAGGAACAGGGGATTGGGAGCAGTACTTC. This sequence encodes CASSIGTGDWEQYF. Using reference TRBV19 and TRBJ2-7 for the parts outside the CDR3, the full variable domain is DGGITQSPKYLFRKEGQNVTLSCEQNLNHDAMYWYRQDPGQGLRLIYYSQIVNDFQKGDIAEGYSVSREKKESFPLTVTSAQKNPTAFYLCASSIGTGDWEQYFGPGTRLTVT.

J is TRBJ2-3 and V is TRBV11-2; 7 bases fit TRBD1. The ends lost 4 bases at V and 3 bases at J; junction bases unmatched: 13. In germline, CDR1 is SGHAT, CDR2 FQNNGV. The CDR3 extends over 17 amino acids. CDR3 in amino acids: CASSSPRQGPPTDTQYF. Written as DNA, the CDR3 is TGTGCCAGCAGCTCTCCCCGACAGGGACCACCTACAGATACGCAGTATTTT.

The CDR3 sequence is CASSQGGGYTDTQYF. The CDR3 nucleotides are TGTGCCAGCAGCCAAGGGGGCGGATACACAGATACGCAGTATTTT. The V gene is TRBV4-2, the J gene TRBJ2-3; a possible D gene is TRBD1 (5 bases). The ends were cut back, 1 base at V and 2 bases at J, with 10 bases in the middle. Germline CDR1 is LGHNA and CDR2 is YNFKEQ. CDR3 size: 15 residues.

CDR3 loop: CAISEGTSGLYEQYF. CDR3 coding DNA: TGTGCCATCAGTGAGGGGACTAGCGGGCTTTACGAGCAGTACTTC. The chain is built from TRBV10-3 and TRBJ2-7; 12 bases match TRBD2. V lost 2 bases, J lost 4 bases, and 3 bases stayed unmatched. The germline gives CDR1 ENHRY, CDR2 SYGVKD. The CDR3 extends over 15 amino acids.

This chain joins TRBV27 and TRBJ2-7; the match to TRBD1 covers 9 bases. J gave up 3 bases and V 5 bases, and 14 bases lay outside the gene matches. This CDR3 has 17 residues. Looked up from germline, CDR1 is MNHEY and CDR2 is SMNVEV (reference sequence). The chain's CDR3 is CASSRPTIGTGNYEQYF. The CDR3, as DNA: TGTGCCAGCAGTCGTCCCACCATAGGGACAGGGAACTACGAGCAGTACTTC.

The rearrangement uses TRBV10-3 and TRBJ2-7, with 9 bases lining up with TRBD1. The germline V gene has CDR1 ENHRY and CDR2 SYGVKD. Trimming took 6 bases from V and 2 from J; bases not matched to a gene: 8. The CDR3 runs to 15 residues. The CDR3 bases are TGTGCCATCAGGAGGGACAGGGTCGGTACCTACGAGCAGTACTTC. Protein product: CAIRRDRVGTYEQYF.

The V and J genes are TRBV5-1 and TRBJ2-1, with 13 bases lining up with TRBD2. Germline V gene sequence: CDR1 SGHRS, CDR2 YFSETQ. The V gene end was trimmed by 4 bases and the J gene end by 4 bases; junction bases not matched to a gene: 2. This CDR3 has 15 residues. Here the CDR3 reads CASSPGLAGYNEQFF. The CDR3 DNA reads TGCGCCAGCAGCCCGGGACTAGCGGGATACAATGAGCAGTTCTTC.

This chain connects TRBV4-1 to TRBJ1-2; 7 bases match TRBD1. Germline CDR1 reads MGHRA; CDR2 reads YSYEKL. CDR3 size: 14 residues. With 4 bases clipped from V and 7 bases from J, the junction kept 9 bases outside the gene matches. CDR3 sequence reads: CASSRETGLGGYTF. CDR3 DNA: TGCGCCAGCAGCCGAGAGACAGGGTTAGGTGGCTACACCTTC.

CDR3 residues: CASSPPTGEAAYTGELFF. The CDR3 coding sequence is TGTGCCAGCAGCCCGCCAACAGGGGAGGCGGCGTACACCGGGGAGCTGTTTTTT. V usage is TRBV5-8 and J usage is TRBJ2-2; D is possibly TRBD1 (7 bases). The V and J ends lost 4 bases and 3 bases respectively, with 22 bases between them. Germline CDR1 SGHTS, CDR2 YDEGEE. The CDR3 contains 18 residues.

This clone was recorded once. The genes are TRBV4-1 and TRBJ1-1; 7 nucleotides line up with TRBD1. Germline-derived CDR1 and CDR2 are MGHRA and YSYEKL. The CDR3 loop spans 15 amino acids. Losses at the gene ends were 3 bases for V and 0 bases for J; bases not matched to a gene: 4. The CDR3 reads CASSQTGYVNTEAFF. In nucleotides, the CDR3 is TGCGCCAGCAGCCAGACAGGGTATGTGAACACTGAAGCTTTCTTT.

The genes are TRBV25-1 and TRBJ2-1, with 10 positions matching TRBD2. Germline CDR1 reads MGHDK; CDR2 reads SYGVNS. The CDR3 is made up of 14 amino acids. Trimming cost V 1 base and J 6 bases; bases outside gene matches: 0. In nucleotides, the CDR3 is TGTGCCAGCAGTGAATGGACTAGCGGCAATGAGCAGTTCTTC. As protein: CASSEWTSGNEQFF.

CDR3 nucleotide sequence: TGTGCCAGCAGCCAAATTCTCTTCACAGGGGGGAACACTGAAGCTTTCTTT. This translates into CASSQILFTGGNTEAFF. The rearrangement links TRBV14 to TRBJ1-1; 8 bases align to TRBD1. The germline V gene has CDR1 SGHDN and CDR2 FVKESK. The CDR3 contains 17 residues. V lost 2 bases and J lost 1; bases outside the gene matches: 9.

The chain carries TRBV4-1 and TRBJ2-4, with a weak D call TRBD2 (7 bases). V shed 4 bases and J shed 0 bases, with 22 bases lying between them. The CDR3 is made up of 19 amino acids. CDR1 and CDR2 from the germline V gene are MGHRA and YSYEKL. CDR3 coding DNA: TGCGCCAGCAGCCGTGAGAGGGGGAGGGGGGGACTAGCCAAAAACATTCAGTACTTC. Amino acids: CASSRERGRGGLAKNIQYF.

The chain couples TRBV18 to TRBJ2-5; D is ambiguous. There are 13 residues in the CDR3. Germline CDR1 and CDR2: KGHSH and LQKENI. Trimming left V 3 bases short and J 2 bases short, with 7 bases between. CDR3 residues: CASSPLLQETQYF. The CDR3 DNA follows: TGTGCCAGCTCACCCCTTCTTCAAGAGACCCAGTACTTC.